The 18 T cell receptor beta chains reported below all come from one sample, sequenced in a study of vaccination effects on CD4 cells after COVID-19. Method: immunoSEQ multiplex PCR; TCRdb's copy keeps in-frame clones and lacks some. The sample has 30,000 to 35,000 clones; around 80% are singletons. Following culture for 9 to 11 days, CD4+ T cells were isolated. This individual contracted SARS-CoV-2 between March and December 2020, as verified by PCR. As their vaccination, participants received two doses of either BNT162b2 or mRNA-1273. For these receptors, no antigen is known. Sequencing used CD4+ T cells from PBMCs cultured without peptide, obtained after COVID-19 vaccination. The source of these receptors is a human donor who had a prior SARS-CoV-2 infection.

The CDR3 here is CASSKDNTEAFF. CDR3 sequence (DNA): TGTGCCAGCAGCAAAGACAACACTGAAGCTTTCTTT. This rearrangement joins TRBV21-1 to TRBJ1-1. TRBV21-1 is a known pseudogene. This CDR3 comprises 12 residues.

The V call is TRBV21-1, the J call TRBJ2-5; the DNA was not used to check the table's D call, TRBD1. TRBV21-1 counts as a pseudogene. CDR3 length equals 15 residues. CDR3 coding DNA: TGTGCCAGCAAAGGAAGACAGGGACTTGTGAAGACCCAGTACTTC. Translated, it gives CASKGRQGLVKTQYF.

This clone came up once. The rearrangement joins TRBV6-1 to TRBJ2-5; a weak D match, TRBD2 (6 bases). Trimming stripped 2 bases from V and 4 bases from J, with 14 bases between. The CDR3 is 15 residues long. The germline V gene encodes CDR1 MNHNS and CDR2 SASEGT. In DNA, the CDR3 is TGTGCCAGCAGTGAAAGGCCGGCGGGAAGAGAGACCCAGTACTTC. Protein: CASSERPAGRETQYF.

V usage is TRBV30 and J usage is TRBJ2-3; 10 nucleotides align to TRBD2. J lost 5 bases, V lost 6 bases, and 8 bases had no gene match. The CDR3 is 14 residues long. CDR1 and CDR2 from the germline V gene are GTSNPN and SVGIG (reference sequence). The CDR3 region has the DNA TGTGCCTGCGACCAGCGGGGGGGCCAAGATACGCAGTATTTT. Translated, it gives CACDQRGGQDTQYF.

The J gene is TRBJ2-1, the V gene TRBV21-1; the listed D gene, TRBD1, was not tested against the DNA. TRBV21-1 is designated a pseudogene. There are 13 residues in the CDR3. The CDR3 region is CASRLRQGNEQFF. In nucleotides, the CDR3 is TGTGCCAGCAGGTTAAGACAGGGCAATGAGCAGTTCTTC.

In this sample, this clone turned up a few times. The chain is built from TRBV12-3 or TRBV12-4 and TRBJ2-7, with D perhaps matching TRBD1 (5 bases). V lost 3 bases and J 3 bases, leaving 9 bases between the germline ends. CDR3 length: 13 amino acids. The CDR3 here is CASSFSQGYEQYF. The CDR3 DNA reads as TGTGCCAGCAGTTTTTCTCAGGGCTACGAGCAGTACTTC.

This clone was detected a few times. V is TRBV7-8 and J is TRBJ2-7, with TRBD2 matching over 9 bases. J lost 3 bases, V lost 3 bases, and 18 bases had no gene match. The CDR3 covers 19 residues. Germline CDR1 is SGHVS and CDR2 is FQNEAQ. This chain's CDR3 is CASSFYRIPLAGGGYEQYF. The CDR3 region has the DNA TGTGCCAGCAGCTTCTACCGGATCCCTCTCGCGGGGGGGGGCTACGAGCAGTACTTC.

The chain employs TRBV11-3 and TRBJ1-4; 12 bases fit TRBD1. The CDR3 is made up of 18 amino acids. With 1 base clipped from V and 7 bases from J, the junction kept 10 bases outside the gene matches. In germline, CDR1 is SGHNT, CDR2 YENEEA. The CDR3 loop is CASSLALSGTGGVEKLFF. CDR3 sequence (DNA): TGTGCCAGCAGCTTAGCTCTCTCCGGGACAGGGGGCGTTGAAAAACTGTTTTTT.

CDR3 nucleotides: TGCGCCAGCAGCCGGCAGGGGGAGAGCACAGATACGCAGTATTTT. Protein product: CASSRQGESTDTQYF. The J gene is TRBJ2-3, the V gene TRBV4-1, with 7 bases identical to TRBD1. CDR3 length: 15 residues. Germline loops: CDR1 MGHRA, CDR2 YSYEKL. The V gene end was trimmed by 4 bases and the J gene end by 0 bases; junction bases not matched to a gene: 4.

CDR3 coding DNA: TGTGCCAGCCGACAGGGTGTAAACATTCAGTACTTC. It codes for CASRQGVNIQYF. This sequence joins TRBV2 and TRBJ2-4; TRBD1 matches at 7 bases. The CDR3 consists of 12 residues. Germline V lookup: CDR1 SNHLY, CDR2 FYNNEI. V trimming: 8 bases; J trimming: 6 bases; junction bases outside the gene matches: 4.

The chain is built from TRBV2 and TRBJ1-1; D call uncertain. The CDR3 loop spans 13 amino acids. Germline CDR1 is SNHLY and CDR2 is FYNNEI. V was cut by 9 bases and J by 1 base, with 12 bases left in between. CDR3 nucleotides: TGTGCCAGTTTACGGGAATCGAACACTGAAGCTTTCTTT. This gives the protein CASLRESNTEAFF.

The chain joins TRBV20-1 to TRBJ1-5; D is perhaps TRBD1 (5 bases). The CDR3 spans 16 residues. V was cut by 4 bases and J by 4 bases, with 20 bases left in between. Germline CDR1 DFQATT, CDR2 SNEGSKA (reference sequence). CDR3 nucleotide sequence: TGCAGTGCTATTGACAGATCCCTTACGTGGAATCAGCCCCAGCATTTT. Residues: CSAIDRSLTWNQPQHF.

The rearrangement joins TRBV6-5 to TRBJ1-2, with TRBD1 as a possible D gene (5 bases). Deletions cut 7 bases from V and 5 bases from J, with 11 bases between. The CDR3 length is 12 residues. Germline CDR1 reads MNHEY; CDR2 reads SVGAGI. As DNA, the CDR3 is TGTGCCAGCAAGGCGGGGCGGTATGGCTACACCTTC. Amino acids: CASKAGRYGYTF.

This clone was seen only a few times. The chain has TRBV11-2 and TRBJ2-1; tentative D call: TRBD1 (6 bases). CDR1 and CDR2 from the germline V gene are SGHAT and FQNNGV. Trimming pared 5 bases from V and 2 bases from J, leaving 13 bases between. The CDR3 spans 15 residues. The CDR3 loop reads CASSPQGITYNEQFF. The DNA for the CDR3 is TGTGCCAGCAGCCCACAGGGCATTACCTACAATGAGCAGTTCTTC.

V and J are TRBV6-5 and TRBJ1-1, with D tentatively TRBD1 (5 bases). V lost 10 bases, J lost 4 bases, and 16 bases lay in between. There are 13 residues in the CDR3. Germline CDR1 reads MNHEY; CDR2 reads SVGAGI. For the CDR3, the DNA is TGTGCCATGGCTGTACATGGGGGCACTGAAGCTTTCTTT. As protein: CAMAVHGGTEAFF.

This clone was seen only a few times. CDR3 region: CASSYSTGYEQYF. The CDR3 nucleotides read TGTGCCAGCAGCTATTCGACGGGCTACGAGCAGTACTTC. This chain joins TRBV11-2 and TRBJ2-7; D is undetermined. In germline, CDR1 is SGHAT, CDR2 FQNNGV. The germline V and J ends were trimmed by 4 bases and 3 bases, with 10 bases remaining between them. The CDR3 consists of 13 residues.

The rearrangement links TRBV11-2 to TRBJ1-1; no reliable D call. This CDR3 comprises 15 residues. Germline CDR1 reads SGHAT; CDR2 reads FQNNGV. Trimming took 2 bases from V and 7 from J, leaving 17 bases between them. The DNA of the CDR3 is TGTGCCAGCAGCTTAATTCCAAGAGGAGAGAGTGAAGCTTTCTTT. It yields the protein CASSLIPRGESEAFF.

This chain connects TRBV24-1 to TRBJ1-1; D unclear. Germline CDR1 is KGHDR and CDR2 is SFDVKD. This CDR3 region has 17 residues. Between the trimmed V and J ends, which lost 3 bases and 0 bases, there was a span of 16 bases. In DNA form, the CDR3 reads TGTGCCACCAGTGATAATGCGGTCTGCCGATTGAACACTGAAGCTTTCTTT. Encoded protein: CATSDNAVCRLNTEAFF.